Sequencing of this T cell receptor beta chain was carried out in a study of regulatory T cells in long-lasting Graves disease. Study-wide findings and caveats: Those with persistent disease had in common more public clonotypes (2,741) than new patients (roughly 1,000). Under persistent disease, TRBV28, TRBJ1-2 and TRBJ2-5 were used preferentially. No thyroid tissue was studied; the work used peripheral blood only.

The TCR beta library used iRepertoire HTBI primers with Arm-PCR amplification of CDR3. As processed by the authors: Spanning all samples, the identified segments comprised 60 to 70 TRBV and about 15 TRBJ. TCRdb re-analysed the multiplex PCR reads in MiXCR, keeping a single row per CDR3 protein. The V and J calls and clone size are TCRdb's, not the authors'. The sample shows 200,000 to 250,000 distinct CDR3 sequences, roughly a fifth of them seen only once. Regarding time point: newly diagnosed GD, antithyroid drugs for less than 3 months. The TCR library used RNA extracted from PBMCs. This clonotype was recorded at least ten times. Its cognate antigen is unknown. The length of the CDR3 is 11 residues. Trimming took 6 bases from V and 5 from J, leaving 5 bases between them. Germline assignment: CDR1 ENHRY and CDR2 SYGVKD.

This TCR derives from a female donor with Graves disease. The material was peripheral blood mononuclear cells (PBMCs), obtained at new diagnosis, from a patient treated with antithyroid drugs. The genes are TRBV10-3 and TRBJ2-1, with D unclear. In nucleotides, the CDR3 is TGTGCCATCAGAGAGAACAATGAGCAGTTCTTC. Amino acid sequence: CAIRENNEQFF.